Sequencing of this TCR beta chain was carried out in a study of CD8 T cells in Susac syndrome. CD8+ and CD4+ T cells circulating in blood were sequenced for TCR beta. Healthy donors, matched for age and sex, constituted the control group. Negative isolation was used for CD8+ and CD4+ T cells, and FACS enrichment was applied to TEMRA cells. This clonotype was observed once. Random hexamers were used to reverse transcribe an amount of roughly 0.45 to 1 ug RNA. TCRdb itself ran the immunoSEQ multiplex PCR reads through MiXCR, one entry per CDR3 protein. Of about 190,000 distinct CDR3 sequences in the sample, approximately 94% were seen once. This sequence originates from a human donor in good health. The sequenced sample consisted of CD4+ T cells from PBMCs.

The CDR3 sequence: CASERRYTQYF. Written as DNA, the CDR3 is TGTGCCAGCGAACGCCGATATACGCAGTATTTT. This chain joins TRBV3-1 and TRBJ2-3, with D hard to call. Germline CDR1 is LGHDT and CDR2 is YNNKEL (reference sequence). There are 11 residues in the CDR3. Trimming removed 8 bases at V and 7 bases at J, with 10 bases between.